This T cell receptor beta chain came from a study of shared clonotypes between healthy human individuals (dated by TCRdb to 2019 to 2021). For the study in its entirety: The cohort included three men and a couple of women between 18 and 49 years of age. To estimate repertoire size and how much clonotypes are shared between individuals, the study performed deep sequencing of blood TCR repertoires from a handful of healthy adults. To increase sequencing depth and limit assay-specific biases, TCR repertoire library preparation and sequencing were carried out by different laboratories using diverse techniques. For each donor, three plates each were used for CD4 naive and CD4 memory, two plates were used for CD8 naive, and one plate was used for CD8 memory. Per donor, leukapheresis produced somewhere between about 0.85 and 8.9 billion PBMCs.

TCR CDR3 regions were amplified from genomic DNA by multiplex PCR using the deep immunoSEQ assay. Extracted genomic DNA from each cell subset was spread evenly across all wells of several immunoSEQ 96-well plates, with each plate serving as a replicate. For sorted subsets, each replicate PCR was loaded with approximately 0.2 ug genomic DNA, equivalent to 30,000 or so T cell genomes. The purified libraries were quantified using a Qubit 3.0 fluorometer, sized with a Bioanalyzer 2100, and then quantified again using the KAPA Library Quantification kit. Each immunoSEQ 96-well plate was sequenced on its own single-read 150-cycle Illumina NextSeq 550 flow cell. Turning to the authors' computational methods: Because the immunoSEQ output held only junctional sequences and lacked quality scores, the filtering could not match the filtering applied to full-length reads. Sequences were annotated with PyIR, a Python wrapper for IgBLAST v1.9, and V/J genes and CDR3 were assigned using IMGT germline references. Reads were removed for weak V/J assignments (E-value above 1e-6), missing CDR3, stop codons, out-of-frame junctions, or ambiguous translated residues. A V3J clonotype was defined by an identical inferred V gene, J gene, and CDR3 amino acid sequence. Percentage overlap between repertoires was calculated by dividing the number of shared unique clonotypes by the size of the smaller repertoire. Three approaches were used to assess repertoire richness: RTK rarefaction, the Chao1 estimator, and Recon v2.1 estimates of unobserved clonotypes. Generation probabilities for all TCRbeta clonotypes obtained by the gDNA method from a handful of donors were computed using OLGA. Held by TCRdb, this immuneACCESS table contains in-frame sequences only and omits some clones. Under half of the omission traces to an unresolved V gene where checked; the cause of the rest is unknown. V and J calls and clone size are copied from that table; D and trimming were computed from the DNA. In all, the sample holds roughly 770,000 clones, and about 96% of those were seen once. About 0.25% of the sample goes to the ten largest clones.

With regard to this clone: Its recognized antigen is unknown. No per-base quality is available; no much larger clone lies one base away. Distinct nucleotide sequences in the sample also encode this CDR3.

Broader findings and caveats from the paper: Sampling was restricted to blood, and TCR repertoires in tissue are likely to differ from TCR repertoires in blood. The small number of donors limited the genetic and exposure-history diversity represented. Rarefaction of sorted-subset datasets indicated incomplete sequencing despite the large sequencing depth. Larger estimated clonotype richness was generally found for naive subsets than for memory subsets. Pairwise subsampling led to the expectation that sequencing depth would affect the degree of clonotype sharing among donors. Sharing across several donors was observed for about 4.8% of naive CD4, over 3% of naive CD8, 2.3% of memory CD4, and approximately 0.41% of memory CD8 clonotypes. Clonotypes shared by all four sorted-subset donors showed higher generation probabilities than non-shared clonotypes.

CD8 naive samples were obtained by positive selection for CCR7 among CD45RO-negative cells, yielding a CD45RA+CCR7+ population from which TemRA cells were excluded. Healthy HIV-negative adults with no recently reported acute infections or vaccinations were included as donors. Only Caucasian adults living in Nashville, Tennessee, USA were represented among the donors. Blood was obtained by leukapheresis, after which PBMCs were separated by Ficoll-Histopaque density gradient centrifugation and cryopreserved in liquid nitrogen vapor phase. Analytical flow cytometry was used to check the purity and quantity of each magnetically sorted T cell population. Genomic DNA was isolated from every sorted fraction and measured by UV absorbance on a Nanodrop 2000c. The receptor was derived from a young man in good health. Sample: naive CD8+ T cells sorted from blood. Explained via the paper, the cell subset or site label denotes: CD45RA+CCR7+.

This receptor carries the CDR3 CASSSRTSGGPYEQYF. The DNA sequence is given as TGTGCCAGCAGCTCCCGGACTAGCGGGGGACCCTACGAGCAGTACTTC. The sequence joins TRBV11-2 to TRBJ2-7, with 13 central nucleotides matching TRBD2. The CDR3 sequence holds 16 residues, the cysteine and phenylalanine included. Here the CDR3 DNA is all that survives: 48 bases in frame from base 1. Germline trimming amounts to 4 bases on V and 2 bases on J, with 5 as the count of junction bases outside the gene matches. The germline V gene supplies CDR1 SGHAT and CDR2 FQNNGV.